These T cell receptor beta chains were read from a single sample in a study of blood T cell repertoires in COVID-19. The assay was immunoSEQ multiplex PCR, and TCRdb's table has in-frame clones only and misses some. The profile covers 150,000 to 200,000 clones, with around nine tenths appearing a single time and 5.5% to 7.5% taken by the ten largest. Sequenced sample: peripheral blood. These receptors were obtained from a man aged 35-49 years with acute or convalescent COVID-19. Each CDR3 is given with its conserved first and last residue. A D gene is named only where the DNA matches it firmly. Only part of the rows carry a size: once, few, many, or a class if the clone is expanded.

v_call,clone_size,d_call,j_call,cdr3_nt,cdr3_aa
TRBV6-2/TRBV6-3,.,TRBD1,TRBJ1-1,TGTGCCAGCAGTTCCCGGGACAGGGGTGTGAACACTGAAGCTTTCTTT,CASSSRDRGVNTEAFF
TRBV14,.,TRBD2,TRBJ2-5,TGTGCCAGCAGCCAGGATCCAGCGGGAGGAGGGGCCCAGTACTTC,CASSQDPAGGGAQYF
TRBV2,once,TRBD1,TRBJ1-4,TGTGCCAGCAGTTGGACAGGGGCGGAAAAACTGTTTTTT,CASSWTGAEKLFF
TRBV6-5,.,.,TRBJ2-1,TGTGCCACGCAGGGCAATGAGCAGTTCTTC,CATQGNEQFF
TRBV30,.,TRBD1,TRBJ2-5,TGTGCCTGGAGTCTGGGACAGGGGGCGGGAGAGACCCAGTACTTC,CAWSLGQGAGETQYF
TRBV5-8,.,.,TRBJ1-3,TGTGCCAGCAGCTTGGTTCGGGAGTCAAGGGGAAACACCATATATTTT,CASSLVRESRGNTIYF
TRBV19,.,TRBD1,TRBJ2-3,TGTGCCAGCGCCATCGGGACAGGGGGCGCGACAGATACGCAGTATTTT,CASAIGTGGATDTQYF
TRBV13,.,TRBD2,TRBJ2-5,TGTGCCAGCAGCTTCGCCGGGGGGTCCCAAGAGACCCAGTACTTC,CASSFAGGSQETQYF
TRBV6-5,.,TRBD1,TRBJ2-5,TGTGCCAGCGGAGGGACAGGGGGCGGAAAGACCCAGTACTTC,CASGGTGGGKTQYF
TRBV30,once,TRBD2,TRBJ2-5,TGTGCCTGGAGTCGACCCGGGACTAGCCTAAGAGAGACCCAGTACTTC,CAWSRPGTSLRETQYF
TRBV5-1,.,.,TRBJ2-7,TGCGCCAGCAGCTTGGTCTCAGGGTCCAACGAGCAGTACTTC,CASSLVSGSNEQYF
TRBV7-2,few,.,TRBJ1-1,TGTGCCAGCAGCCTAGACGGGGGCACTGAAGCTTTCTTT,CASSLDGGTEAFF
TRBV19,.,.,TRBJ2-5,TGTGCCAGTAAAAACCTCGGGACTTATGAAGAGACCCAGTACTTC,CASKNLGTYEETQYF
TRBV18,.,.,TRBJ2-7,TGTGCCAGCTCACCGTGGAGCCCTTCCGAGCAGTACTTC,CASSPWSPSEQYF
TRBV19,.,.,TRBJ1-5,TGTGCCAGTAGTATCGTACGGGGGTCCGGGCCCCAGCATTTT,CASSIVRGSGPQHF
TRBV5-1,.,.,TRBJ1-2,TGCGCCAGCAGCTTGGAGGGGAACTATGGCTACACCTTC,CASSLEGNYGYTF
TRBV6-5,.,TRBD1,TRBJ1-6,TGTGCCAGCAGCCCCACCGGACAGGGTAATTCACCCCTCCACTTT,CASSPTGQGNSPLHF
TRBV5-1,once,TRBD2,TRBJ2-5,TGCGCCAGCAGCCTTCAACTAGCGGGGCTCATAGAGACCCAGTACTTC,CASSLQLAGLIETQYF
TRBV19,.,TRBD2,TRBJ2-3,TGTGCCAGTATAGCGGGGGGACTTGATACGCAGTATTTT,CASIAGGLDTQYF